This T cell receptor (beta chain) originates from a study of PD-L1 blockade in urothelial cancer. At the level of the study: It was at 3 weeks (second dose) and 6 weeks after treatment start that blood was analyzed.

Germline CDR1 and CDR2: SGHRS and YFSETQ. The CDR3 has 15 amino acids. Trimming removed 5 bases from V and 7 bases from J, with 18 bases in between. This clone was seen just once. The time point here: peripheral blood 6 weeks after treatment start. Method: immunoSEQ multiplex PCR; TCRdb's copy keeps in-frame clones and lacks some. The repertoire holds about 45,000 clones, with roughly nine tenths as singletons. This clonotype originated in a man aged 65 to 85 with urothelial cancer. The chain employs TRBV5-1 and TRBJ2-2, with D unclear. The sequenced sample was PBMCs, obtained around atezolizumab (anti-PD-L1) treatment. The CDR3 is CASRVDMRLVGELFF. The CDR3 coding sequence is TGCGCCAGCAGGGTAGATATGAGGTTGGTCGGGGAGCTGTTTTTT.